The 25 T cell receptor beta chains below all came from one sample that was sequenced in a study of Graves' ophthalmopathy and Graves' hyperthyroidism. Amplification of TCR beta CDR3 regions used RNA transcripts. RT-PCR with HTBI primers came first, then second-round multiplex PCR. In TCRdb, the multiplex PCR reads were re-called with MiXCR into one record per CDR3 protein. The top ten hold 44% of the sample, which has almost 750,000 distinct CDR3 sequences, around 40% seen once. What was sequenced was peripheral blood. The receptors here all came from an adult man with Graves' ophthalmopathy.

This clonotype has ten or more counts. This chain joins TRBV2 and TRBJ2-1; the D gene is possibly TRBD1 (6 bases). Germline-derived CDR1 and CDR2 are SNHLY and FYNNEI. The CDR3 sequence is 12 residues long. V shed 5 bases and J shed 8 bases, with 10 bases lying between them. This chain's CDR3 is CASSLPGDEQFF. Written as DNA, the CDR3 is TGTGCCAGCAGTCTGCCAGGGGATGAGCAGTTCTTC.

This chain links TRBV25-1 with TRBJ2-2; D call uncertain. V lost 4 bases and J 2 bases, leaving 11 bases between the germline ends. The CDR3 extends over 15 amino acids. Germline V gene lookup returns CDR1 MGHDK and CDR2 SYGVNS. The CDR3 reads CASSGQHRNTGELFF. CDR3 sequence (DNA): TGTGCCAGCAGTGGGCAGCACCGAAACACCGGGGAGCTGTTTTTT. The whole variable domain, remainder taken from reference TRBV25-1 and TRBJ2-2, is EADIYQTPRYLVIGTGKKITLECSQTMGHDKMYWYQQDPGMELHLIHYSYGVNSTEKGDLSSESTVSRIRTEHFPLTLESARPSHTSQYLCASSGQHRNTGELFFGEGSRLTVL.

V and J are TRBV20-1 and TRBJ1-2; 7 bases line up with TRBD1. CDR3 size: 13 residues. Germline CDR1 and CDR2: DFQATT and SNEGSKA (reference sequence). The V gene end was trimmed by 5 bases and the J gene end by 6 bases; junction bases not matched to a gene: 9. Here the CDR3 reads CSAHTTGLDGYTF. The DNA of the CDR3 is TGCAGTGCTCATACGACAGGGCTGGATGGCTACACCTTC.

A few counts support this clonotype. The CDR3 bases are TGTGCCAGCAGCCCCGTAACAAACAGGGCCCCCTACGAGCAGTACTTC. It specifies CASSPVTNRAPYEQYF. This chain connects TRBV7-9 to TRBJ2-7, with D perhaps matching TRBD1 (6 bases). The CDR3 length is 16 residues. Trimming left V 5 bases short and J 2 bases short, with 19 bases between. From germline, CDR1 is SEHNR and CDR2 FQNEAQ (reference sequence).

The chain combines TRBV29-1 with TRBJ2-5; either TRBD1 or TRBD2 may supply D (5 bases each). V was trimmed by 8 bases and J by 0 bases, leaving 13 bases between them. This CDR3 is built from 13 residues. The germline CDR1 and CDR2 sequences are SQVTM and ANQGSEA. The CDR3 spells CSTGQSDQETQYF. CDR3 coding DNA: TGCAGCACGGGGCAGTCAGACCAAGAGACCCAGTACTTC.

This clonotype was seen repeatedly, ten times or more. V usage is TRBV29-1 and J usage is TRBJ1-1; D not certain. V was trimmed by 3 bases and J by 1 base, leaving 9 bases between them. The CDR3 consists of 13 residues. CDR1 and CDR2 from the germline V gene are SQVTM and ANQGSEA. The CDR3 DNA reads TGCAGCGTTGACTGGCAAAGGAACACTGAAGCTTTCTTT. It codes for CSVDWQRNTEAFF.

Of note for this clonotype: A read error may be the cause here, since a much bigger clone is one base away. The gene calls are TRBV11-1 and TRBJ2-5, with TRBD2 matching 10 bases. Trimming took 8 bases from V and 5 from J; bases not matched to a gene: 11. This CDR3 is 15 amino acids long. Germline CDR1 reads SGHAT; CDR2 reads FQDESV (reference sequence). CDR3 sequence reads: CASRSPSGRGETQYF. Written as DNA, the CDR3 is TGTGCCAGCCGCTCACCTAGCGGGAGAGGGGAGACCCAGTACTTC.

This clonotype was counted once. A read error may produce the germline difference seen at one junction end. The V gene is TRBV11-2, the J gene TRBJ2-5; 7 bases are shared with TRBD2. The CDR3 covers 17 residues. Germline lookup yields CDR1 SGHAT and CDR2 FQNNGV. The CDR3 loop is CASSQDGEGGSIETQYF. The CDR3 region has the DNA TGCGCCAGCAGCCAAGACGGGGAGGGCGGGAGTATAGAGACCCAGTACTTC.

This clonotype was found a few times. The chain employs TRBV7-8 and TRBJ1-2, with D perhaps matching TRBD1 (5 bases). The CDR3 consists of 15 residues. The germline V and J ends were trimmed by 5 bases and 4 bases, with 17 bases remaining between them. Germline V CDR1 and CDR2: SGHVS, FQNEAQ. Here the CDR3 reads CASSTTRVFGYGYTF. In nucleotides, the CDR3 is TGTGCCAGCAGCACAACCAGGGTTTTTGGCTATGGCTACACCTTC.

The V gene is TRBV29-1, the J gene TRBJ2-2, with D perhaps matching TRBD1 (7 bases). The CDR3 totals 12 residues. Germline values: CDR1 SQVTM, CDR2 ANQGSEA. Trimming pared 7 bases from V and 8 bases from J, leaving 14 bases between. CDR3 sequence: CSGTGGTGELFF. Here the CDR3 DNA reads TGCAGCGGGACAGGAGGGACAGGGGAGCTGTTTTTT.

V gene TRBV4-1 combines with J gene TRBJ2-7, with TRBD2 identical over 8 bases. V trimming: 4 bases; J trimming: 7 bases; junction bases outside the gene matches: 9. The CDR3 sequence is 14 residues long. CDR1 and CDR2 from the germline V gene are MGHRA and YSYEKL. This chain's CDR3 is CASSPGLGEKEQYF. In DNA form, the CDR3 reads TGCGCCAGCAGCCCGGGACTAGGGGAGAAGGAGCAGTACTTC.

This chain links TRBV28 with TRBJ2-5; D may be TRBD1 or TRBD2 (5 bases each). The length of the CDR3 is 13 residues. The germline V gene encodes CDR1 MDHEN and CDR2 SYDVKM. V was trimmed by 11 bases and J by 3 bases, leaving 16 bases between them. CDR3 residues: CAWALGRKETQYF. The CDR3 nucleotides read TGTGCCTGGGCCCTGGGACGGAAAGAGACCCAGTACTTC.

This clonotype was found a few times. The CDR3 reads CSAIETSDEKLFF. The CDR3 DNA reads as TGCAGTGCTATCGAGACGTCAGATGAAAAACTGTTTTTT. The V and J genes are TRBV20-1 and TRBJ1-4; D gene ambiguous. Germline CDR1 DFQATT, CDR2 SNEGSKA (reference sequence). The CDR3 is 13 residues long. The ends were cut back, 4 bases at V and 6 bases at J, with 12 bases in the middle.

The V and J genes are TRBV28 and TRBJ1-2; D remains unclear. The CDR3 sequence is 11 residues long. From germline, CDR1 is MDHEN and CDR2 SYDVKM. The V gene lost 5 bases and the J gene lost 8 bases, with 9 bases spanning the gap. CDR3 nucleotide sequence: TGTGCCAGCAGTGCCGCTTTAGGCTACACCTTC. It encodes CASSAALGYTF.

This clonotype was recorded many times. J is TRBJ2-5 and V is TRBV5-4; D not resolved. The CDR3 spans 13 residues. V gave up 2 bases and J gave up 5 bases, with 10 bases separating them. Per germline, CDR1 SGHNT and CDR2 YYREEE (reference sequence). The CDR3 coding sequence is TGTGCCAGCAGCTTCCCTTTCGGGGAGACCCAGTACTTC. It specifies CASSFPFGETQYF.

The sample holds a few counts of this clonotype. The chain carries TRBV2 and TRBJ2-7, with TRBD1 matching over 9 bases. CDR1 and CDR2 (germline): SNHLY, FYNNEI. This CDR3 spans 14 amino acids. Germline trimming cut 5 bases from V and 6 bases from J; bases unmatched to any gene: 8. The CDR3: CASSSPGQGTEQYF. Written as DNA, the CDR3 is TGTGCCAGCAGTTCTCCGGGACAGGGTACCGAGCAGTACTTC.

The chain links TRBV2 to TRBJ1-1, with D perhaps matching TRBD1 (6 bases). The germline V and J ends were trimmed by 2 bases and 0 bases, with 13 bases remaining between them. Germline V lookup: CDR1 SNHLY, CDR2 FYNNEI. The length of the CDR3 is 16 residues. The CDR3 sequence is CASSESWGAVNTEAFF. The CDR3 DNA reads as TGTGCCAGCAGTGAAAGCTGGGGGGCAGTGAACACTGAAGCTTTCTTT.

This clonotype was counted a few times. The gene calls are TRBV12-3 or TRBV12-4 and TRBJ1-2, with 7 bases identical to TRBD1. V was pared by 2 bases and J by 2 bases, with 8 bases of the junction left unmatched. CDR3 length: 16 amino acids. CDR3: CASSLPSDRANYGYTF. The DNA of the CDR3 is TGTGCCAGCAGTTTACCCTCAGACAGGGCCAACTATGGCTACACCTTC.

The rearrangement links TRBV25-1 to TRBJ1-2; perhaps TRBD1 as D (6 bases). Germline loops: CDR1 MGHDK, CDR2 SYGVNS. The V gene lost 3 bases and the J gene lost 4 bases, with 15 bases spanning the gap. The CDR3 loop spans 15 amino acids. CDR3 region: CASSDSAGGSYGYTF. CDR3 nucleotides: TGTGCCAGCAGTGATAGTGCCGGGGGCTCCTATGGCTACACCTTC.

This sequence joins TRBV24-1 and TRBJ2-1; 7 nucleotides agree with TRBD1. This CDR3 is 16 amino acids long. V trimming: 4 bases; J trimming: 6 bases; junction bases outside the gene matches: 11. The germline gives CDR1 KGHDR, CDR2 SFDVKD. CDR3 amino acids: CATSDPVPTGSNEQFF. As DNA, the CDR3 is TGTGCCACCAGTGACCCCGTCCCGACAGGGAGCAATGAGCAGTTCTTC.

The chain joins TRBV9 to TRBJ1-3; 8 bases map to TRBD1. This CDR3 is 15 amino acids long. Germline values: CDR1 SGDLS, CDR2 YYNGEE. Trimming took 2 bases from V and 1 from J; bases not matched to a gene: 2. The CDR3 loop reads CASSVGQGSGNTIYF. As DNA, the CDR3 is TGTGCCAGCAGCGTCGGACAGGGTTCTGGAAACACCATATATTTT.

This sequence joins TRBV20-1 and TRBJ2-7; 7 nucleotides agree with TRBD1. The germline V gene encodes CDR1 DFQATT and CDR2 SNEGSKA (reference sequence). The CDR3 contains 13 residues. With 1 base clipped from V and 3 bases from J, the junction kept 3 bases outside the gene matches. Written as DNA, the CDR3 is TGCAGTGCTAGAGGGGGACAGAACTACGAGCAGTACTTC. Protein: CSARGGQNYEQYF.

This clonotype showed up just a few times. V gene TRBV7-2 combines with J gene TRBJ2-3; the match to TRBD2 covers 9 bases. Germline trimming cut 5 bases from V and 8 bases from J; bases unmatched to any gene: 8. The CDR3 is made up of 14 amino acids. Per germline, CDR1 SGHTA and CDR2 FQGNSA. DNA of the CDR3: TGTGCCAGCAGCGAAACGTTGGGACTAGCTACGCAGTATTTT. It translates to CASSETLGLATQYF. The variable domain in full, completed from reference TRBV7-2 and TRBJ2-3, reads GAGVSQSPSNKVTEKGKDVELRCDPISGHTALYWYRQSLGQGLEFLIYFQGNSAPDKSGLPSDRFSAERTGGSVSTLTIQRTQQEDSAVYLCASSETLGLATQYFGPGTRLTVL.

This clonotype was observed a few times. V and J are TRBV6-6 and TRBJ2-7; D not resolved. Germline assignment: CDR1 MNHNY and CDR2 SVGAGI (reference sequence). V was trimmed by 8 bases and J by 4 bases, leaving 24 bases between them. CDR3 length: 16 residues. CDR3 DNA: TGTGCCAGCTCAGTTCTTGCCGTCCCCTCGGTTTACGAGCAGTACTTC. Translating it yields CASSVLAVPSVYEQYF.

Note on this clonotype: A much more abundant neighbour one base away suggests this may be a read error. The rearrangement links TRBV7-6 to TRBJ2-7; 12 bases agree with TRBD2. Germline trimming cut 5 bases from V and 3 bases from J; bases unmatched to any gene: 8. The CDR3 length is 16 residues. Per germline, CDR1 SGHVS and CDR2 FNYEAQ. CDR3 DNA sequence: TGTGCCAGCAGCCAGCTAGCGGGAGGGCGGAACTACGAGCAGTACGTC. Its translation: CASSQLAGGRNYEQYV.